These 22 T cell receptor beta chains came from one sample sequenced in a study of early T cells in non-severe SARS-CoV-2 infection. TCRdb re-called the 5' RACE reads with MiXCR, one entry per CDR3 protein. The repertoire holds about 11,000 distinct CDR3 sequences, with around 5% as singletons. Specimen: whole blood. These receptors came from an adult who was a healthcare worker with PCR-confirmed SARS-CoV-2 infection or an uninfected control (not recorded which).

This clonotype has ten or more counts. The chain joins TRBV5-4 to TRBJ2-1, with 12 nucleotides matching TRBD2. The V and J ends lost 0 bases and 4 bases, in that order; junction bases with no gene match: 5. The CDR3 loop spans 17 amino acids. In germline, CDR1 is SGHNT, CDR2 YYREEE (reference sequence). CDR3 in amino acids: CASSLASGGGSYNEQFF. The CDR3 DNA follows: TGTGCCAGCAGCTTGGCTAGCGGGGGGGGATCTTACAATGAGCAGTTCTTC.

The table lists this clonotype with many counts. This rearrangement joins TRBV7-2 to TRBJ2-1; unclear D gene. Trimming shortened V by 4 bases and J by 7 bases, and 17 bases separated the two germline ends. The CDR3 covers 15 residues. Germline CDR1 is SGHTA and CDR2 is FQGNSA. The CDR3 loop reads CASSSRFFRTNEQFF. The CDR3 region has the DNA TGTGCCAGCAGCTCCCGATTTTTCCGAACTAATGAGCAGTTCTTC.

The table lists this clonotype with many counts. The V call is TRBV7-6, the J call TRBJ1-5; TRBD1 aligns across 7 bases. CDR1 and CDR2 from the germline V gene are SGHVS and FNYEAQ. This CDR3 comprises 14 residues. The trim removed 5 bases at V and 6 bases at J, leaving 7 bases unmatched. CDR3 DNA: TGTGCCAGCAGCCCGACAGGGAAGAGTCAGCCCCAGCATTTT. Residues: CASSPTGKSQPQHF.

This clonotype was seen ten or more times. This chain connects TRBV6-6 to TRBJ1-1, with a tentative D call TRBD1 (5 bases). CDR1 is MNHNY, CDR2 SVGAGI, per germline (reference sequence). V dropped 2 bases and J dropped 2 bases, with 9 bases sitting between them. CDR3 length equals 14 residues. CDR3 in DNA: TGTGCCAGCAGTTACATCGGGGCCAACACTGAAGCTTTCTTT. This codes for CASSYIGANTEAFF.

This clonotype was observed many times. The rearrangement joins TRBV7-9 to TRBJ1-2; D is unclear. CDR3 size: 13 residues. From germline, CDR1 is SEHNR and CDR2 FQNEAQ (reference sequence). Trimming removed 4 bases from V and 4 bases from J, with 10 bases in between. The DNA for the CDR3 is TGTGCCAGCAGCTCCGTACTCCCCTATGGCTACACCTTC. Its translation is CASSSVLPYGYTF.

By proportion, this clonotype is medium-sized. The chain carries TRBV12-3 or TRBV12-4 and TRBJ2-5; tentative D call: TRBD1 (6 bases). This CDR3 has 15 amino acids. V was shortened by 3 bases and J by 3 bases, with 14 bases between the two germline ends. The CDR3 is CASSFLGTRKETQYF. In nucleotides, the CDR3 is TGTGCCAGCAGTTTCTTAGGGACAAGAAAAGAGACCCAGTACTTC.

This clonotype was seen ten or more times. The chain links TRBV7-8 to TRBJ1-2; 8 bases align to TRBD1. Germline assignment: CDR1 SGHVS and CDR2 FQNEAQ. The length of the CDR3 is 12 residues. The V and J ends lost 5 bases and 7 bases, in that order; junction bases with no gene match: 3. The CDR3 loop is CASSPGQGGYTF. Written as DNA, the CDR3 is TGTGCCAGCAGCCCAGGACAGGGTGGCTACACCTTC. Supplemented by reference TRBV7-8 and TRBJ1-2, the full variable domain reads GAGVSQSPRYKVAKRGQDVALRCDPISGHVSLFWYQQALGQGPEFLTYFQNEAQLDKSGLPSDRFFAERPEGSVSTLKIQRTQQEDSAVYLCASSPGQGGYTFGSGTRLTVV.

Sample share makes this clonotype medium-sized. This sequence joins TRBV10-3 and TRBJ1-1, with D uncertain. CDR1 and CDR2 from the germline V gene are ENHRY and SYGVKD. Trimming took 2 bases from V and 3 from J, leaving 10 bases between them. The CDR3 is 14 residues long. CDR3 nucleotide sequence: TGTGCCATCAGTGAGGTAGGAGTGGACACTGAAGCTTTCTTT. Protein sequence: CAISEVGVDTEAFF.

By share, this clonotype counts as medium-sized. V and J are TRBV10-2 and TRBJ2-5; 8 bases are shared with TRBD1. The CDR3 has 13 amino acids. Trimming removed 4 bases from V and 5 bases from J; junction bases left unmatched: 3. Looked up from germline, CDR1 is WSHSY and CDR2 is SAAADI. CDR3 loop: CASSGTGFETQYF. In DNA form, the CDR3 reads TGCGCCAGCAGTGGGACAGGGTTCGAGACCCAGTACTTC.

This clonotype is termed medium-sized. The chain has TRBV7-6 and TRBJ2-7, with D perhaps matching TRBD1 (6 bases). The CDR3 runs 16 residues. The V gene's germline CDR1 is SGHVS and CDR2 FNYEAQ. V was clipped by 3 bases and J by 3 bases, with 18 bases between them. Written as DNA, the CDR3 is TGTGCCAGCAGCTTGTCTTCAGGGACACCTCTCTACGAGCAGTACTTC. Translated: CASSLSSGTPLYEQYF.

This clonotype was counted ten times or more. The chain combines TRBV7-6 with TRBJ2-3, with a weak D call TRBD2 (6 bases). The CDR3 totals 13 residues. V shed 5 bases and J shed 5 bases, with 11 bases lying between them. Germline-derived CDR1 and CDR2 are SGHVS and FNYEAQ. The CDR3 DNA reads as TGTGCCAGCAGCCCCCTCGGGGGAGATACGCAGTATTTT. Translated, it gives CASSPLGGDTQYF.

The chain combines TRBV7-6 with TRBJ2-7; 7 bases align to TRBD1. Germline CDR1 SGHVS, CDR2 FNYEAQ. V shed 5 bases, J shed 2 bases, and the junction held 6 bases outside the gene matches. The CDR3 contains 14 residues. In DNA form, the CDR3 reads TGTGCCAGCAGCCTAGGGACAGACCCCTACGAGCAGTACTTC. It specifies CASSLGTDPYEQYF.

This clonotype was seen repeatedly, ten times or more. The chain carries TRBV4-2 and TRBJ2-2, with D unclear. Per the germline V gene, CDR1 is LGHNA and CDR2 is YNFKEQ. Trimming cost V 0 bases and J 6 bases, with 8 bases left between them. The CDR3 loop spans 14 amino acids. CDR3 DNA: TGTGCCAGCAGCCAAGATGAGGAAGCCGGGGAGCTGTTTTTT. The encoded protein is CASSQDEEAGELFF.

By proportion, this clonotype is medium-sized (0.01 to 0.1%). The genes are TRBV11-3 and TRBJ2-3; D remains unclear. The CDR3 consists of 12 residues. Trimming took off 1 base at V and 3 bases at J, with 2 bases between the two ends. Germline assignment: CDR1 SGHNT and CDR2 YENEEA. The CDR3 DNA reads TGTGCCAGCAGCTTAGGGACAGATACGCAGTATTTT. The encoded protein is CASSLGTDTQYF.

With regard to this clonotype: A much larger clone lies a single base off, so this may be a read error. The chain combines TRBV11-2 with TRBJ2-1; 12 bases fit TRBD2. Germline loops: CDR1 SGHAT, CDR2 FQNNGV. The CDR3 length is 17 residues. The CDR3 reads CASSTTILAGGNKEQFF. DNA for the CDR3: TGTGCCAGCAGCACCACGATACTAGCGGGGGGTAACAAAGAGCAGTTCTTC.

This clonotype was seen many times. V and J are TRBV19 and TRBJ1-2, with 7 bases that match TRBD1. The J segment lost 4 bases and the V segment lost 3 bases, leaving 5 bases of the junction unmatched. The CDR3 has 14 amino acids. CDR1 LNHDA and CDR2 SQIVND come from the germline V gene (reference sequence). DNA for the CDR3: TGTGCCAGTAGTATTGGGACAGACCTCTATGGCTACACCTTC. Its protein product is CASSIGTDLYGYTF.

CDR3 amino acids: CASSTYNEQFF. The CDR3 nucleotides read TGTGCCAGCAGCACCTACAATGAGCAGTTCTTC. The genes are TRBV7-8 and TRBJ2-1; no clear D. The CDR3 extends over 11 amino acids. V was cut by 5 bases and J by 2 bases, with 1 base left in between. Germline assignment: CDR1 SGHVS and CDR2 FQNEAQ.

This clonotype was counted between two and nine times. CDR3: CASSKPRDRATDTQYF. CDR3 in DNA: TGTGCCAGCAGTAAACCCCGGGACAGGGCCACAGATACGCAGTATTTT. V gene TRBV6-2 or TRBV6-3 combines with J gene TRBJ2-3, with 9 bases aligning to TRBD1. V trimming: 5 bases; J trimming: 2 bases; junction bases outside the gene matches: 8. This CDR3 spans 16 amino acids. CDR1 and CDR2 (germline): MNHEY, SVGEGT.

This clonotype was counted many times. The chain links TRBV14 to TRBJ1-2; D possibly corresponds to TRBD1 (6 bases). V was clipped by 0 bases and J by 8 bases, with 19 bases between them. The CDR3 covers 16 residues. Germline values: CDR1 SGHDN, CDR2 FVKESK. Written as DNA, the CDR3 is TGTGCCAGCAGCCAAGATCGGAGGGCCAGGGGAAACGGCTACACCTTC. As protein: CASSQDRRARGNGYTF.

The sample holds a few counts of this clonotype. V gene TRBV7-9 combines with J gene TRBJ1-5; D is undetermined. The V gene lost 5 bases and the J gene lost 0 bases, with 8 bases spanning the gap. The CDR3 covers 14 residues. Germline CDR1 SEHNR, CDR2 FQNEAQ (reference sequence). The DNA for the CDR3 is TGTGCCAGCAGCCCGTTAAATAGCAATCAGCCCCAGCATTTT. Its protein is CASSPLNSNQPQHF.

In this sample, this clonotype is medium-sized. The CDR3 sequence is CASSRTGRTGELFF. Written as DNA, the CDR3 is TGTGCCAGTAGTAGGACAGGGCGGACCGGGGAGCTGTTTTTT. The rearrangement joins TRBV19 to TRBJ2-2; TRBD1 aligns across 8 bases. This CDR3 has 14 residues. The trim removed 4 bases at V and 5 bases at J, leaving 3 bases unmatched. Germline values: CDR1 LNHDA, CDR2 SQIVND (reference sequence).

This clonotype was seen many times. V and J are TRBV14 and TRBJ1-2; possibly TRBD1 for D (6 bases). V dropped 1 base and J dropped 3 bases, with 12 bases sitting between them. The CDR3 covers 15 residues. CDR1 is SGHDN and CDR2 is FVKESK in the germline V gene. CDR3 DNA: TGTGCCAGCAGCCAAGTCAACAGGGAGGACTATGGCTACACCTTC. This encodes CASSQVNREDYGYTF.